A selection of T cell receptor beta chains follows, all from one sample in a study of T cell responses to AZD1222 COVID-19 vaccine. Sequenced by immunoSEQ multiplex PCR; TCRdb stores in-frame clones only, minus some. This sample has roughly 150,000 clones, with 91% found just once. The sequenced sample was peripheral blood, obtained on day 0 of AZD1222 vaccination. These TCRs come from an adult in good health. Both conserved end residues are part of each CDR3. The order of the fields is D gene, clone size, V gene, J gene, CDR3 protein, CDR3 DNA. A D gene is named only where the DNA matches it firmly. Clone size is not always given. Where it is, it says once, few, many or a class for expanded clones.

D gene: TRBD2; clone size: .; V gene: TRBV7-3; J gene: TRBJ2-2; CDR3 protein: CASSRTSGSTGELFF; CDR3 DNA: TGTGCCAGCAGCAGGACTAGCGGGAGTACCGGGGAGCTGTTTTTT
D gene: TRBD2; clone size: .; V gene: TRBV3-1/TRBV3-2; J gene: TRBJ2-3; CDR3 protein: CASSLNQLAGGGGTQYF; CDR3 DNA: TGTGCCAGCAGCCTCAACCAACTAGCGGGAGGAGGAGGTACGCAGTATTTT
D gene: TRBD1; clone size: .; V gene: TRBV7-9; J gene: TRBJ1-4; CDR3 protein: CASSPGQGANEKLFF; CDR3 DNA: TGTGCCAGCAGCCCGGGACAGGGGGCTAATGAAAAACTGTTTTTT
D gene: TRBD1; clone size: .; V gene: TRBV6-5; J gene: TRBJ1-3; CDR3 protein: CASSLDRSSGNTIYF; CDR3 DNA: TGTGCCAGCAGCTTGGACAGGAGCTCTGGAAACACCATATATTTT
D gene: .; clone size: .; V gene: TRBV6-5; J gene: TRBJ1-2; CDR3 protein: CASRSNYGYTF; CDR3 DNA: TGTGCCAGCCGGTCTAACTATGGCTACACCTTC
D gene: TRBD2; clone size: .; V gene: TRBV6-6; J gene: TRBJ2-1; CDR3 protein: CASSYGTSGVYNEQFF; CDR3 DNA: TGTGCCAGCAGTTACGGGACTAGCGGTGTATACAATGAGCAGTTCTTC
D gene: .; clone size: .; V gene: TRBV24-1; J gene: TRBJ2-1; CDR3 protein: CATSGRTTGNEQFF; CDR3 DNA: TGTGCCACCAGTGGAAGGACGACAGGCAATGAGCAGTTCTTC
D gene: TRBD1; clone size: once; V gene: TRBV30; J gene: TRBJ1-2; CDR3 protein: CAWSPGTGTHYTF; CDR3 DNA: TGTGCCTGGAGTCCCGGGACAGGGACCCACTACACCTTC
D gene: TRBD2; clone size: .; V gene: TRBV19; J gene: TRBJ2-1; CDR3 protein: CASSLTSGDNEQFF; CDR3 DNA: TGTGCCAGTAGTTTAACTAGCGGGGACAATGAGCAGTTCTTC
D gene: .; clone size: .; V gene: TRBV14; J gene: TRBJ2-7; CDR3 protein: CASSRNLNRNSYEQYF; CDR3 DNA: TGTGCCAGCAGCCGAAATTTGAACAGGAACTCCTACGAGCAGTACTTC
D gene: .; clone size: .; V gene: TRBV29-1; J gene: TRBJ1-1; CDR3 protein: CSVEDIGGAEAFF; CDR3 DNA: TGCAGCGTTGAAGACATAGGGGGGGCTGAAGCTTTCTTT
D gene: TRBD1; clone size: .; V gene: TRBV18; J gene: TRBJ2-3; CDR3 protein: CASSPGTADTQYF; CDR3 DNA: TGTGCCAGCTCACCTGGGACAGCAGATACGCAGTATTTT
D gene: .; clone size: .; V gene: TRBV19; J gene: TRBJ1-5; CDR3 protein: CASSIGGDTNQPQHF; CDR3 DNA: TGTGCCAGTAGTATAGGAGGGGACACAAATCAGCCCCAGCATTTT
D gene: .; clone size: .; V gene: TRBV19; J gene: TRBJ1-5; CDR3 protein: CASSNAWTDSNQPQHF; CDR3 DNA: TGTGCCAGTAGCAACGCCTGGACAGATAGCAATCAGCCCCAGCATTTT
D gene: .; clone size: .; V gene: TRBV6-5; J gene: TRBJ1-2; CDR3 protein: CASSYSSPGVGYGYTF; CDR3 DNA: TGTGCCAGCAGTTACTCATCGCCAGGGGTGGGCTATGGCTACACCTTC
D gene: TRBD2; clone size: .; V gene: TRBV2; J gene: TRBJ2-5; CDR3 protein: CASSPRGLAGGTFGETQYF; CDR3 DNA: TGTGCCAGCAGTCCTCGGGGACTAGCGGGAGGGACCTTCGGAGAGACCCAGTACTTC